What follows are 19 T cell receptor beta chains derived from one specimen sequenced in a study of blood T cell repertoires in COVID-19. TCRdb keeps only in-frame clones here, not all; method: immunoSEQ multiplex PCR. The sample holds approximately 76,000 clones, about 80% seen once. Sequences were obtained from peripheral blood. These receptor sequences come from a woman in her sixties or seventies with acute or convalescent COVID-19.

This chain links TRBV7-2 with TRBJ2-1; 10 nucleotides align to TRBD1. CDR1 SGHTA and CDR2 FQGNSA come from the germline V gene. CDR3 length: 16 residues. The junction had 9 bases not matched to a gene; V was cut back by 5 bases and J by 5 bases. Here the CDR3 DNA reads TGTGCCAGCAGCCTATTTCCGGGACAGGGGCACAATGAGCAGTTCTTC. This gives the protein CASSLFPGQGHNEQFF.

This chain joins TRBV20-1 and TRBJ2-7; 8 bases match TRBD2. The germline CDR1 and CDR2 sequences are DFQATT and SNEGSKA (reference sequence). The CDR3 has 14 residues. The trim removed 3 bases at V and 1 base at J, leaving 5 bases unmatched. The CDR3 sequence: CSASLSGTSYEQYF. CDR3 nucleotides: TGCAGTGCTAGTCTTAGCGGGACGTCCTACGAGCAGTACTTC.

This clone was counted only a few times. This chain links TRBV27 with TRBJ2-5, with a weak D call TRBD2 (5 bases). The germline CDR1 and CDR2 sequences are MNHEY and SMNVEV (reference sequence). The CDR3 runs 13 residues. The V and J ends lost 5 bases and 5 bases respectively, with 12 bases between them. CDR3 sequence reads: CASSRQVAETQYF. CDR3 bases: TGTGCCAGCAGTCGCCAGGTAGCGGAGACCCAGTACTTC.

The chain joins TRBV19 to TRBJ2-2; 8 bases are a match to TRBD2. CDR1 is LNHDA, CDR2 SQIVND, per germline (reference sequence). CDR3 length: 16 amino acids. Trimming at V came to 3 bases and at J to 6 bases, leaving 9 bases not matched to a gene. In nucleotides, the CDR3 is TGTGCCAGTAGTATGGGGGGGACTAGAGTAGCCGGGGAGCTGTTTTTT. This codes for CASSMGGTRVAGELFF.

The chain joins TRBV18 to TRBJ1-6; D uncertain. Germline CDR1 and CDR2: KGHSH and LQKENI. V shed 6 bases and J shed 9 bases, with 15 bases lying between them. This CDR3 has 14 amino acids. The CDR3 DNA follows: TGTGCCAGCTCCCATCCCGAGGCGCGTTCACCCCTCCACTTT. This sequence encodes CASSHPEARSPLHF.

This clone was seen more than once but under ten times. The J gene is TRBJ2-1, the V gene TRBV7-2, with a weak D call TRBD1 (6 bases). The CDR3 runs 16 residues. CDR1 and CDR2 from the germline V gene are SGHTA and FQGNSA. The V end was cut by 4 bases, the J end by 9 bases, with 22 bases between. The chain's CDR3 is CASSSFTGLSSVEQFF. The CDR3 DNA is TGTGCCAGCAGCTCATTCACAGGGTTAAGTTCGGTTGAGCAGTTCTTC.

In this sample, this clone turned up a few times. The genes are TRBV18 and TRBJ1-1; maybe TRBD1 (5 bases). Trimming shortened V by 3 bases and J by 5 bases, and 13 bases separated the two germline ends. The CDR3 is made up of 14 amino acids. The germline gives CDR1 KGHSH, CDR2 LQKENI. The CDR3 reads CASSPKERGTEAFF. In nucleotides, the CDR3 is TGTGCCAGCTCACCCAAGGAAAGGGGAACTGAAGCTTTCTTT.

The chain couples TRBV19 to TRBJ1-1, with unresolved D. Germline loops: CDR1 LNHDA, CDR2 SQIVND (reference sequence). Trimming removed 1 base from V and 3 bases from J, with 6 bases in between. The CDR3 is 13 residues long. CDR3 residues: CASSIGPDTEAFF. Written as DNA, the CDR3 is TGTGCCAGTAGTATAGGGCCAGACACTGAAGCTTTCTTT.

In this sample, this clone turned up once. The CDR3 here is CASTSGQGYEQYF. In nucleotides, the CDR3 is TGCGCCAGCACCTCGGGACAGGGGTACGAGCAGTACTTC. The rearrangement uses TRBV10-2 and TRBJ2-7; 10 nucleotides match TRBD1. V dropped 7 bases and J dropped 4; count of bases not matched to a gene: 4. Germline CDR1 reads WSHSY; CDR2 reads SAAADI. The CDR3 is made up of 13 amino acids.

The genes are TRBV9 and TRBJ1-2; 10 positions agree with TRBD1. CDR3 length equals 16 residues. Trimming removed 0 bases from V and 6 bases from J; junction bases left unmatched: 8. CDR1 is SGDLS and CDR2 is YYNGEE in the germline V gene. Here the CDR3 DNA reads TGTGCCAGCAGCGTAGCTACGGGACAGGGGATGGATGGCTACACCTTC. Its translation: CASSVATGQGMDGYTF.

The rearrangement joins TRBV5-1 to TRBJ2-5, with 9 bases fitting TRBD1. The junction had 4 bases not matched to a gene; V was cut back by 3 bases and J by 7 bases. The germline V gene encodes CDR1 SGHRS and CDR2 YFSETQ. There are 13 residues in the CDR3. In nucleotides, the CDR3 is TGCGCCAGCAGCTCGGGACAGGGTGGGACCCAGTACTTC. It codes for CASSSGQGGTQYF. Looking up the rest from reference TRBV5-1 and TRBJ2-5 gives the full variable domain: KAGVTQTPRYLIKTRGQQVTLSCSPISGHRSVSWYQQTPGQGLQFLFEYFSETQRNKGNFPGRFSGRQFSNSRSEMNVSTLELGDSALYLCASSSGQGGTQYFGPGTRLLVL.

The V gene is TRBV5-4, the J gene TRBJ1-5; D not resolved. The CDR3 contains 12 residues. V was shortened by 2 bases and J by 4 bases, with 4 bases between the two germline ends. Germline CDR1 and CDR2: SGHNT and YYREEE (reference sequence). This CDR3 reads CASSFQNQPQHF. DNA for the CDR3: TGTGCCAGCAGCTTCCAGAATCAGCCCCAGCATTTT. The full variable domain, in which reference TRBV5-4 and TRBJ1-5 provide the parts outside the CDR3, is ETGVTQSPTHLIKTRGQQVTLRCSSQSGHNTVSWYQQALGQGPQFIFQYYREEENGRGNFPPRFSGLQFPNYSSELNVNALELDDSALYLCASSFQNQPQHFGDGTRLSIL.

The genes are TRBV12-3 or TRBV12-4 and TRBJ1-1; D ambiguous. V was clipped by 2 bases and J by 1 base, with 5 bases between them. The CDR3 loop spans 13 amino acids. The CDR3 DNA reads TGTGCCAGCAGTTTAAGACAGAACACTGAAGCTTTCTTT. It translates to CASSLRQNTEAFF.

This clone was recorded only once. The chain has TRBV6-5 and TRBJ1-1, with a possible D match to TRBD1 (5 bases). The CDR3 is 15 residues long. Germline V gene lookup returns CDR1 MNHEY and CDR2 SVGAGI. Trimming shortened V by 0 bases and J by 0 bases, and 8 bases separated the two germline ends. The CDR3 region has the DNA TGTGCCAGCAGTTACTCGGGGGGACTGAACACTGAAGCTTTCTTT. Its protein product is CASSYSGGLNTEAFF.

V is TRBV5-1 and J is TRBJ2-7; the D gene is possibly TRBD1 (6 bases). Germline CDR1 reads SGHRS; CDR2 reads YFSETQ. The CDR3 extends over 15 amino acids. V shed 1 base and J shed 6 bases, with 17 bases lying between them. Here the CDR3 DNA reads TGCGCCAGCAGCTTGATACAGGGACCAAGGGGCGAGCAGTACTTC. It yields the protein CASSLIQGPRGEQYF.

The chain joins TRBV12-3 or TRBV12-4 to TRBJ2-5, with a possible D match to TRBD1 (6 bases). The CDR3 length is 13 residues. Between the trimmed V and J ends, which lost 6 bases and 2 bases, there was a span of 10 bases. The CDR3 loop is CASSRDRQETQYF. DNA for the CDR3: TGTGCCAGCAGCCGCGACAGGCAAGAGACCCAGTACTTC.

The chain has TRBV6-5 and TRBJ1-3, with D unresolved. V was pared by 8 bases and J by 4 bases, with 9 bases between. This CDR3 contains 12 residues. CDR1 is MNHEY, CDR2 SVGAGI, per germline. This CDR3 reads CASSGNGNTIYF. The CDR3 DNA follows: TGTGCCAGCTCGGGGAACGGAAACACCATATATTTT.

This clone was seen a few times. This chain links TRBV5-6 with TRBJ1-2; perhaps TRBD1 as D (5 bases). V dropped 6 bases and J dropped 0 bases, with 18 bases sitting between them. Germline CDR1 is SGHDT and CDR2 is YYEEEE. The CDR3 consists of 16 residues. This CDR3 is CASTAGAGRTNYGYTF. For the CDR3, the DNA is TGTGCCAGCACCGCGGGAGCGGGACGGACTAACTATGGCTACACCTTC. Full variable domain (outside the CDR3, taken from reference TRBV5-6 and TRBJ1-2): DAGVTQSPTHLIKTRGQQVTLRCSPKSGHDTVSWYQQALGQGPQFIFQYYEEEERQRGNFPDRFSGHQFPNYSSELNVNALLLGDSALYLCASTAGAGRTNYGYTFGSGTRLTVV.

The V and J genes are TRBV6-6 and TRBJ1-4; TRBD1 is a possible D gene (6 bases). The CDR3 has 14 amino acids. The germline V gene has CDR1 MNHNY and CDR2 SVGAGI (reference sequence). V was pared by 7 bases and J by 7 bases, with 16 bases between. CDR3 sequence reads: CASKSAGGGEKLFF. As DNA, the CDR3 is TGTGCCAGCAAGAGTGCGGGGGGCGGTGAAAAACTGTTTTTT.